The clone carrying this T cell receptor (beta chain) appeared once. This entry is derived from a study of blood T cell repertoires in COVID-19. Sequencing was performed with immunoSEQ multiplex PCR; in TCRdb, only in-frame clones are kept and a portion is missing. The data hold 250,000 or so clones, with approximately 84% observed a single time. Germline V gene lookup returns CDR1 LGHDT and CDR2 YNNKEL (reference sequence). This CDR3 is built from 16 residues. V was pared by 0 bases and J by 1 base, with 12 bases between. The chain joins TRBV3-1 (or the pseudogene TRBV3-2) to TRBJ1-1; tentative D call: TRBD1 (6 bases). This TCR was sampled from a woman aged 45-59 years who had been exposed to COVID-19. Sequences were obtained from PBMCs or T cells enriched from blood (not recorded which). CDR3 sequence: CASSQERGMGNTEAFF. The CDR3, as DNA: TGTGCCAGCAGCCAAGAGAGGGGGATGGGGAACACTGAAGCTTTCTTT.